This TCR delta chain was retrieved from a study of gamma-delta T cells after stem cell transplantation. TCRdb re-called clones from the RT-PCR reads via CATT. Found here are about 1,100 delta-chain clones, about 12% of them singletons; the top ten hold about 29%. A note on this clone: A much larger clone sits a single nucleotide away, making a read error possible. Other DNA sequences in this specimen translate into the identical CDR3.

This receptor was obtained from a human donor. It is not recorded whose cells these are; they may come from a transplant donor. Specimen: gamma-delta T cells.

In DNA, the CDR3 is TGTGCTCTTGGGGAACTGAGTTTCCCTACGTCGCCGTCGTGGACCGTACTGGGGGACTACACCGATAAACTCATCTTT. Amino acids: CALGELSFPTSPSWTVLGDYTDKLIF. The genes are TRDV1 and TRDJ1; the match to TRDD3 covers 9 bases. This CDR3 is built from 26 residues. V shed 0 bases and J 0 bases; nucleotides not matched to a gene: 32. CDR1 is TSWWSYY, CDR2 QGS, per germline.